This T cell receptor beta chain derives from a study of shared T cell receptors in the human thymus. Trimming pared 5 bases from V and 5 bases from J, leaving 13 bases between. The germline V gene has CDR1 SGDLS and CDR2 YYNGEE. This CDR3 has 14 residues. Clones were sequenced by immunoSEQ multiplex PCR, and TCRdb holds only the in-frame ones, with some missing. Of some 720,000 clones in the sample, around nine tenths were seen once. The sample also formed part of further work on human thymus T cells. As reported in that work: The donors were infants in Finland with congenital heart defects, otherwise immunologically healthy. Corrective heart surgery yielded the resections from which the thymus tissue came. There were highly overlapping thymic repertoires among unrelated individuals, as related research reported.

The V call is TRBV9, the J call TRBJ2-2; tentative D call: TRBD1 (7 bases). This receptor was obtained from a boy under three years old with a congenital heart defect. Material for sequencing was thymocytes. The DNA for the CDR3 is TGTGCCAGCAGGGCGGGACAGAGGACCGGGGAGCTGTTTTTT. It specifies CASRAGQRTGELFF.